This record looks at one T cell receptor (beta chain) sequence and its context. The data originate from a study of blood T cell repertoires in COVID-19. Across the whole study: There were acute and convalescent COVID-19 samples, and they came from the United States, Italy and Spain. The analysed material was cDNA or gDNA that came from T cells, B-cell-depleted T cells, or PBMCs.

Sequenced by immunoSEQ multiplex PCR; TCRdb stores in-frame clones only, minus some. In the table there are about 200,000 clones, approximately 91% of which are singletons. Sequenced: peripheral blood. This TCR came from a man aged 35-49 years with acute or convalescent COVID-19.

CDR3 DNA: TGTGCCAGCAGTTTAGAGACAGGGGCCTACGAGCAGTACTTC. This codes for CASSLETGAYEQYF. The chain joins TRBV6-5 to TRBJ2-7; 8 nucleotides match TRBD1. Germline-derived CDR1 and CDR2 are MNHEY and SVGAGI. V was clipped by 4 bases and J by 2 bases; unmatched bases: 4. The CDR3 has 14 residues.